These T cell receptor beta chains were read from a single sample in a study of shared clonotypes between healthy human individuals. Clones were sequenced by immunoSEQ multiplex PCR, and TCRdb holds only the in-frame ones, with some missing. Seen here are about 1.5 million clones, approximately 98% observed once, and the top ten hold about 0.4%. Sequencing was done on a sample of naive CD4+ T cells sorted from blood. Source of these receptors: a man aged 25-45 years in good health. Both conserved end residues are part of each CDR3. Fields, in order: D gene, V gene, J gene, CDR3 protein. D genes are given only for firm matches.

d_gene: -; v_gene: TRBV2; j_gene: TRBJ1-1; CDR3aa: CASTASRGTEAFF
d_gene: TRBD1; v_gene: TRBV5-1; j_gene: TRBJ2-5; CDR3aa: CASSEQGAYQETQYF
d_gene: -; v_gene: TRBV19; j_gene: TRBJ2-5; CDR3aa: CASGPGPETQYF
d_gene: TRBD1; v_gene: TRBV5-1; j_gene: TRBJ2-5; CDR3aa: CASTGTAQETQYF
d_gene: -; v_gene: TRBV6-5; j_gene: TRBJ1-2; CDR3aa: CASSRVDSWKEPQLF
d_gene: TRBD1; v_gene: TRBV5-1; j_gene: TRBJ1-1; CDR3aa: CASSPRQGANTEAFF
d_gene: -; v_gene: TRBV7-2; j_gene: TRBJ2-7; CDR3aa: CASSLVAGSSYEQYF
d_gene: TRBD1; v_gene: TRBV5-1; j_gene: TRBJ2-7; CDR3aa: CASSVGQGRYEQYF
d_gene: -; v_gene: TRBV9; j_gene: TRBJ1-5; CDR3aa: CASSLGGSFDQPQHF
d_gene: -; v_gene: TRBV18; j_gene: TRBJ2-7; CDR3aa: CASSPSSILSYEQYF
d_gene: TRBD1; v_gene: TRBV5-1; j_gene: TRBJ2-7; CDR3aa: CASSLTGDRAREQYF
d_gene: -; v_gene: TRBV19; j_gene: TRBJ2-1; CDR3aa: CASSIDRTASYNEQFF
d_gene: TRBD2; v_gene: TRBV27; j_gene: TRBJ2-3; CDR3aa: CASSLRAGGPPSTDTQYF
d_gene: -; v_gene: TRBV7-2; j_gene: TRBJ2-2; CDR3aa: CASSSGVTGELFF
d_gene: -; v_gene: TRBV30; j_gene: TRBJ1-4; CDR3aa: CAWTGALNEKLFF
d_gene: TRBD2; v_gene: TRBV5-6; j_gene: TRBJ2-3; CDR3aa: CASSLSGSRTDTQYF
d_gene: -; v_gene: TRBV4-1; j_gene: TRBJ2-1; CDR3aa: CASSQEGWLLQFF